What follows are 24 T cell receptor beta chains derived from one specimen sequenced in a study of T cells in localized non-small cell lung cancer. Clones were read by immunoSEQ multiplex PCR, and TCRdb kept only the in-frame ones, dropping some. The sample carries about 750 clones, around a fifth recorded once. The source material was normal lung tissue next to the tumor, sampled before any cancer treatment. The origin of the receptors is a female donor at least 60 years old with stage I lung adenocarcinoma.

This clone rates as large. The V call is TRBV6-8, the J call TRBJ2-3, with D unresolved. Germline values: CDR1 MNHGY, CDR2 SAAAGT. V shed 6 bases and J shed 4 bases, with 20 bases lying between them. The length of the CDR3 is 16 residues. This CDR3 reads CASSSLGERRSDTQYF. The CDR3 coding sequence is TGTGCCAGCAGCTCCCTTGGTGAGAGACGGTCAGATACGCAGTATTTT.

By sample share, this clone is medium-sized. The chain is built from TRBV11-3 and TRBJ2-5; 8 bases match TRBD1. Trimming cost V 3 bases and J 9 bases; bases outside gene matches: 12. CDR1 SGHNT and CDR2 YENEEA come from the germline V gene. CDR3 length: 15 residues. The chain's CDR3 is CASSLDGDRGRPQYF. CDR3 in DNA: TGTGCCAGCAGCTTGGATGGCGACAGGGGCCGCCCCCAGTACTTC.

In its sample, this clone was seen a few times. For the CDR3, the DNA is TGTGCCAGCAGCTTGTTAGGAGGGGCCTCAGAGCGGGATGAGCAGTTCTTC. Its translation: CASSLLGGASERDEQFF. The chain joins TRBV11-3 to TRBJ2-1; D might be TRBD2 (6 bases). Trimming pared 3 bases from V and 8 bases from J, leaving 23 bases between. CDR1 and CDR2 (germline): SGHNT, YENEEA. The CDR3 is 17 residues long.

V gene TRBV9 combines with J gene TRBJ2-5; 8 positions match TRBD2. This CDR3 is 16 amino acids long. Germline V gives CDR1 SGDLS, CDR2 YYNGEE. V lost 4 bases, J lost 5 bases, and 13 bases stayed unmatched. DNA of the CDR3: TGTGCCAGCAGCTCAAGTAGAAGCGGGGGTGCGGAGACCCAGTACTTC. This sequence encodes CASSSSRSGGAETQYF.

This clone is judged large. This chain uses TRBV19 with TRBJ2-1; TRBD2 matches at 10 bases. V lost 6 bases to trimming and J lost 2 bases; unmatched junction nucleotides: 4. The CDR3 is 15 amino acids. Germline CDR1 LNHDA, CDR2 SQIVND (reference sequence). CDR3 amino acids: CASRHTSGAYNEQFF. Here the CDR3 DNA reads TGTGCCAGTAGACACACTAGCGGGGCCTACAATGAGCAGTTCTTC.

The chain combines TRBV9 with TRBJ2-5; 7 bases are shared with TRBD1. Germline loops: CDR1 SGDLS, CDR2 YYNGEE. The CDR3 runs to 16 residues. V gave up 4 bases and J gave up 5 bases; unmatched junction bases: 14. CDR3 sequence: CASSSKGAMNRETQYF. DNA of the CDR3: TGTGCCAGCAGCAGTAAGGGGGCGATGAATAGGGAGACCCAGTACTTC. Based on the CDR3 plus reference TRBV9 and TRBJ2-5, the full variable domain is DSGVTQTPKHLITATGQRVTLRCSPRSGDLSVYWYQQSLDQGLQFLIQYYNGEERAKGNILERFSAQQFPDLHSELNLSSLELGDSALYFCASSSKGAMNRETQYFGPGTRLLVL.

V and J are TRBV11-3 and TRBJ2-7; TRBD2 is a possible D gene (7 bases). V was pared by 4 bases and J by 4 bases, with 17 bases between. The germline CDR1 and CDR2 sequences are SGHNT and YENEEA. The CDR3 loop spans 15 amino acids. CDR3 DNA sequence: TGTGCCAGCAGCTCCGGGGGGCCGGCTAGATACGAGCAGTACTTC. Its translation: CASSSGGPARYEQYF.

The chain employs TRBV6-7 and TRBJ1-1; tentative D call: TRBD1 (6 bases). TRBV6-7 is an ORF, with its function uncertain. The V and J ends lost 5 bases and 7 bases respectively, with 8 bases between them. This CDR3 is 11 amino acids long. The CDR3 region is CASSDRREAFF. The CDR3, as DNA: TGTGCCAGCAGTGACAGGCGTGAAGCTTTCTTT.

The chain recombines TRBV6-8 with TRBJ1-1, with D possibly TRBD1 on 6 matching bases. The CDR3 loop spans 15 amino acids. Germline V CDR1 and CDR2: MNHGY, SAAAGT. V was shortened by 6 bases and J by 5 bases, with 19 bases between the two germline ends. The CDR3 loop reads CASRRSQGGITEAFF. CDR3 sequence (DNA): TGTGCCAGCAGAAGATCACAGGGAGGGATAACTGAAGCTTTCTTT.

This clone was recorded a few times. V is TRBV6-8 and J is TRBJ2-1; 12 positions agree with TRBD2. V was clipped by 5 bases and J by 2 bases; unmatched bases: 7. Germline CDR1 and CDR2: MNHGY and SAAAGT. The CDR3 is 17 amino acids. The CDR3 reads CASSTRTSGTTYNEQFF. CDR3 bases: TGTGCCAGCAGTACTAGGACTAGCGGGACCACCTACAATGAGCAGTTCTTC.

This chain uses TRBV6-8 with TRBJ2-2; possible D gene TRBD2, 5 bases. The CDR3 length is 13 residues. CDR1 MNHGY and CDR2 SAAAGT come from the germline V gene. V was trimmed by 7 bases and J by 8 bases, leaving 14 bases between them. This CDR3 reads CASNSREGGELFF. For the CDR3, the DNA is TGTGCCAGCAATAGCCGGGAAGGGGGGGAGCTGTTTTTT.

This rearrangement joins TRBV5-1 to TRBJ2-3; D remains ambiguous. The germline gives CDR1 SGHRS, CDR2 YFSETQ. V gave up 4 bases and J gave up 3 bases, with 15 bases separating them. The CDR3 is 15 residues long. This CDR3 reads CASSLGRSITDTQYF. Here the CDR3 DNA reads TGCGCCAGCAGCCTCGGGCGGTCCATAACAGATACGCAGTATTTT.

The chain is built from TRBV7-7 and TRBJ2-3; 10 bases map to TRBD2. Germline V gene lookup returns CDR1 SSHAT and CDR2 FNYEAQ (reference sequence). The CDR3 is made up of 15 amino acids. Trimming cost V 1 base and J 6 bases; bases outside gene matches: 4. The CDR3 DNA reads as TGTGCCAGCAGCTTAGGGTCTAGCGGGGGTGATACGCAGTATTTT. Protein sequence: CASSLGSSGGDTQYF. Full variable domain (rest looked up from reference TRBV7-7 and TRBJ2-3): GAGVSQSPRYKVTKRGQDVTLRCDPISSHATLYWYQQALGQGPEFLTYFNYEAQPDKSGLPSDRFSAERPEGSISTLTIQRTEQRDSAMYRCASSLGSSGGDTQYFGPGTRLTVL.

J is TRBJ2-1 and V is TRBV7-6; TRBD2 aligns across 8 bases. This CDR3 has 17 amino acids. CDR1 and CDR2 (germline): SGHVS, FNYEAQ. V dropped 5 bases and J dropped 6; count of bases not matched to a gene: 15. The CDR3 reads CASSTLTTSEGGNEQFF. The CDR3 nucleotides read TGTGCCAGCAGCACCCTCACGACTAGCGAGGGGGGCAATGAGCAGTTCTTC. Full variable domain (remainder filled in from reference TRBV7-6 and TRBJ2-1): GAGVSQSPRYKVTKRGQDVALRCDPISGHVSLYWYRQALGQGPEFLTYFNYEAQQDKSGLPNDRFSAERPEGSISTLTIQRTEQRDSAMYRCASSTLTTSEGGNEQFFGPGTRLTVL.

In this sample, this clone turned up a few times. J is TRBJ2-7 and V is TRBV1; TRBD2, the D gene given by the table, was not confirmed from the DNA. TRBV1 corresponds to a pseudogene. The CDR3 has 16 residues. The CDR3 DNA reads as TGCGCCAGCAGCCAAGGGGGACTAGCGGGAGCCTACGAGCAGTACTTC. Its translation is CASSQGGLAGAYEQYF.

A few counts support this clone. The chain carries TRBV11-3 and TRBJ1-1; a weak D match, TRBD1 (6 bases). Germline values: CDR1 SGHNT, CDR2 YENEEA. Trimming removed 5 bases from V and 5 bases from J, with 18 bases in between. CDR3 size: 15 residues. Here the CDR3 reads CASSHRGGANTEAFF. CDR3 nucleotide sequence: TGTGCCAGCAGCCACCGGGGGGGGGCGAATACTGAAGCTTTCTTT.

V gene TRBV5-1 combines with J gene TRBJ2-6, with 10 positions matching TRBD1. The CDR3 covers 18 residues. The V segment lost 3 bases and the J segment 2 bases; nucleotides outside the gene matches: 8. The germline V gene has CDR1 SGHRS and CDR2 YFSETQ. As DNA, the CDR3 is TGCGCCAGCAGCTCACGGACAGGGGGTTCGGCTGGGGCCAACGTCCTGACTTTC. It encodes CASSSRTGGSAGANVLTF.

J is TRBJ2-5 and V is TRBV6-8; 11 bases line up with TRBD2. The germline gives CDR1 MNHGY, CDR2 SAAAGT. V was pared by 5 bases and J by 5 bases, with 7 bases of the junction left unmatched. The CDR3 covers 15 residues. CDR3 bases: TGTGCCAGCAGTGCCCTAGCGGGGGGCCGGGAGACCCAGTACTTC. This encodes CASSALAGGRETQYF.

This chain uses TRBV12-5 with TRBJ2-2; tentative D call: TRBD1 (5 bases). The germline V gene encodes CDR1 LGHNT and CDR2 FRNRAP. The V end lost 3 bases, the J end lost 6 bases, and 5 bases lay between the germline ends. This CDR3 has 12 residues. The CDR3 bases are TGTGCTAGTGGTTTAGGGGCCGGGGAGCTGTTTTTT. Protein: CASGLGAGELFF.

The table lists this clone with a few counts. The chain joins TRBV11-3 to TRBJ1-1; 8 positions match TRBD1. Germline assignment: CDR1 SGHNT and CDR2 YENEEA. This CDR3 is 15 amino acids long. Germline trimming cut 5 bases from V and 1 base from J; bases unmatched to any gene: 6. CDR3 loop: CASSKRTGWNTEAFF. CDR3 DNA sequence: TGTGCCAGCAGCAAAAGGACAGGGTGGAACACTGAAGCTTTCTTT.

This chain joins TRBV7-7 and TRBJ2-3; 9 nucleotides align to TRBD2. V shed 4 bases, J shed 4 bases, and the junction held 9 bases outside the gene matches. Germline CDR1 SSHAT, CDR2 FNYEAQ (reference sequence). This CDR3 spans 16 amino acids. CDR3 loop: CASSSNSGSLADTQYF. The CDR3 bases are TGTGCCAGCAGCTCAAATAGCGGGAGTCTAGCAGATACGCAGTATTTT.

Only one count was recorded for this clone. The chain's CDR3 is CASQTGVGQPQHF. CDR3 DNA: TGTGCCAGTCAAACAGGGGTGGGGCAGCCCCAGCATTTT. The V call is TRBV19, the J call TRBJ1-5; 7 bases match TRBD1. CDR3 size: 13 residues. Per the germline V gene, CDR1 is LNHDA and CDR2 is SQIVND (reference sequence). The J segment lost 7 bases and the V segment lost 8 bases, leaving 8 bases of the junction unmatched.

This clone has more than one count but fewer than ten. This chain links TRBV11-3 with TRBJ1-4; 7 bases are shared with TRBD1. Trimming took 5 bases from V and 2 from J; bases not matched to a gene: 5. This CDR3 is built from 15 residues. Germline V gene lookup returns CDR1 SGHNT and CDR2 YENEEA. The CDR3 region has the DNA TGTGCCAGCAGCCAGACAGGGCCCACTAATGAAAAACTGTTTTTT. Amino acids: CASSQTGPTNEKLFF. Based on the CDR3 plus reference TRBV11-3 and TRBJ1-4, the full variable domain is EAGVVQSPRYKIIEKKQPVAFWCNPISGHNTLYWYLQNLGQGPELLIRYENEEAVDDSQLPKDRFSAERLKGVDSTLKIQPAELGDSAVYLCASSQTGPTNEKLFFGSGTQLSVL.

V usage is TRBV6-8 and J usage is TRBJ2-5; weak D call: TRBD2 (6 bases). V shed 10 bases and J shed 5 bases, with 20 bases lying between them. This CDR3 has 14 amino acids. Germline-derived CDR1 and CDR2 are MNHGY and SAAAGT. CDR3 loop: CATTNLDGGETQYF. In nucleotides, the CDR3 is TGTGCCACAACGAACCTGGATGGGGGGGAGACCCAGTACTTC.